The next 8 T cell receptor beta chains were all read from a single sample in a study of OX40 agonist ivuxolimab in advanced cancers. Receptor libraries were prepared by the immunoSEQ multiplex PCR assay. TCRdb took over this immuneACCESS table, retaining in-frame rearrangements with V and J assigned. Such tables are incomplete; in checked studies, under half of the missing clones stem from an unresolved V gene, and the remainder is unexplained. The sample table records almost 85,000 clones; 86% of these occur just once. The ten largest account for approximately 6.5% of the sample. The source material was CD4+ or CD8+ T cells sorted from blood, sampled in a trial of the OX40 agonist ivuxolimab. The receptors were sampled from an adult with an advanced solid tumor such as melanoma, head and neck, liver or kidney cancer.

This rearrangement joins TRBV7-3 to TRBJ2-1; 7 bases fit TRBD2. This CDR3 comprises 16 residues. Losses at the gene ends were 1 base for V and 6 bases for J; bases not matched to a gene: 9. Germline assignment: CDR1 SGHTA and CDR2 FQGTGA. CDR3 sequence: CASSLRQGRGFNEQFF. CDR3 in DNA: TGTGCCAGCAGCTTAAGGCAAGGGCGGGGGTTCAATGAGCAGTTCTTC.

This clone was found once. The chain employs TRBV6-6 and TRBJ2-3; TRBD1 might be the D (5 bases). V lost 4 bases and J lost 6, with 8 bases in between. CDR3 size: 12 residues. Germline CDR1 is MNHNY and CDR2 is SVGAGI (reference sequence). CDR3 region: CASSSTVDTQYF. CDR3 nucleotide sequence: TGTGCCAGCAGTTCGACAGTCGATACGCAGTATTTT.

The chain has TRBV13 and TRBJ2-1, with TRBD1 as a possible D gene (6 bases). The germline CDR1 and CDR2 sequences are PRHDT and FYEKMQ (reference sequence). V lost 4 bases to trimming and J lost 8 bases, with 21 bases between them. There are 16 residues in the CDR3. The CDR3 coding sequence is TGTGCCAGCAGCTCTAGGGCCCGGGACATAGGGGATGAGCAGTTCTTC. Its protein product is CASSSRARDIGDEQFF.

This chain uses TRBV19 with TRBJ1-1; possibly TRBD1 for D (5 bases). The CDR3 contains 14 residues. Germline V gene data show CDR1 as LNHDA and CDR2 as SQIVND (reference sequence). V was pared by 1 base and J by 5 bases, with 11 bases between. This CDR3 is CASSIGAGMTEAFF. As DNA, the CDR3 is TGTGCCAGTAGTATAGGGGCAGGGATGACTGAAGCTTTCTTT.

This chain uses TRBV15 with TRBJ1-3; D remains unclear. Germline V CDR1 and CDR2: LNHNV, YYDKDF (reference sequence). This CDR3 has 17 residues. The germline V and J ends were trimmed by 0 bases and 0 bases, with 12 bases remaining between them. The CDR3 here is CATSRDRFRLSGNTIYF. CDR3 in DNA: TGTGCCACCAGCAGAGACCGCTTCCGGCTCTCTGGAAACACCATATATTTT.

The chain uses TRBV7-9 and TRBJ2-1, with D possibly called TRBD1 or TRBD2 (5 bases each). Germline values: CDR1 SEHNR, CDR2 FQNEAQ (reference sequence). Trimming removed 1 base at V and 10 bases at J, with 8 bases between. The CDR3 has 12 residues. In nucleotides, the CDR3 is TGTGCCAGCAGCTTAGGAGGGGACGAGCAGTTCTTC. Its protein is CASSLGGDEQFF.

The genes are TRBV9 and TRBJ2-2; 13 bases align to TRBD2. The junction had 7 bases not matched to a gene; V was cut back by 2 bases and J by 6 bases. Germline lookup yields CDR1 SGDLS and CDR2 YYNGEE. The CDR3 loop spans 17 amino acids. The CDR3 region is CASSVGLAGSIAGELFF. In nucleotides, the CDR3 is TGTGCCAGCAGCGTGGGACTAGCGGGGTCCATCGCCGGGGAGCTGTTTTTT.

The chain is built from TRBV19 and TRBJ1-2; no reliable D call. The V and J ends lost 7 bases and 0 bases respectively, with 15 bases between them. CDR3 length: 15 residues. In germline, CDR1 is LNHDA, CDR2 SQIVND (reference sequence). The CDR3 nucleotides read TGTGCCAGTAACAAATTCTGGGGAGCTAACTATGGCTACACCTTC. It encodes CASNKFWGANYGYTF.